These 18 T cell receptor beta chains were sequenced from one sample in a study of cytomegalovirus exposure and HLA in healthy donors. Both 60 Vbeta primers and 13 Jbeta primers went into the PCR. The assay was immunoSEQ multiplex PCR, and TCRdb's table has in-frame clones only and misses some. The table lists roughly 150,000 clones, nearly 80% of them singletons, with over 0.6% in the top ten. Sequencing was done on a sample of PBMCs. The receptors stem from a male donor in good health and CMV-seronegative.

The chain uses TRBV5-4 and TRBJ2-1, with D unresolved. CDR1 is SGHNT, CDR2 YYREEE, per germline (reference sequence). The CDR3 totals 14 residues. Trimming took off 5 bases at V and 6 bases at J, with 15 bases between the two ends. The CDR3 sequence is CASSPSERLNEQFF. The CDR3 bases are TGTGCCAGCAGTCCATCGGAGCGACTCAATGAGCAGTTCTTC.

The gene calls are TRBV29-1 and TRBJ2-4, with 9 bases aligning to TRBD1. There are 12 residues in the CDR3. The germline CDR1 and CDR2 sequences are SQVTM and ANQGSEA. V lost 7 bases to trimming and J lost 8 bases; unmatched junction nucleotides: 6. The CDR3 coding sequence is TGCAGCGCCTGGACAGGGGTGGACATTCAGTACTTC. Residues: CSAWTGVDIQYF.

Concerning this clone itself: The conserved closing phenylalanine or tryptophan is absent in this CDR3, likely reflecting a read error. The chain joins TRBV6-1 to TRBJ2-7; 7 bases agree with TRBD2. CDR3 length equals 15 residues. Trimming removed 3 bases from V and 2 bases from J; junction bases left unmatched: 7. From germline, CDR1 is MNHNS and CDR2 SASEGT. The CDR3 spells CASSDGGSLAYEQYL. The CDR3 DNA is TGTGCCAGCAGTGACGGGGGGAGTTTGGCCTACGAGCAGTACCTC.

This chain joins TRBV19 and TRBJ2-5; D perhaps matches TRBD2 (6 bases). The length of the CDR3 is 17 residues. The germline CDR1 and CDR2 sequences are LNHDA and SQIVND (reference sequence). The V gene lost 5 bases and the J gene lost 0 bases, with 19 bases spanning the gap. CDR3 in amino acids: CASSPRDSIWYQETQYF. The CDR3 DNA sequence: TGTGCCAGTAGTCCCCGGGACTCGATTTGGTACCAAGAGACCCAGTACTTC.

This clone occurred once. The gene calls are TRBV7-9 and TRBJ2-7; D may be TRBD2 (5 bases). The germline V and J ends were trimmed by 5 bases and 3 bases, with 20 bases remaining between them. Germline CDR1 reads SEHNR; CDR2 reads FQNEAQ (reference sequence). This CDR3 is built from 16 residues. CDR3 sequence: CASSPWQAGGIYEQYF. The CDR3 DNA sequence: TGTGCCAGCAGCCCCTGGCAGGCGGGTGGGATCTACGAGCAGTACTTC.

This clone showed up just a few times. This rearrangement joins TRBV2 to TRBJ2-7; the D gene is possibly TRBD2 (6 bases). This CDR3 is built from 16 residues. With 7 bases removed from V and 2 bases from J, the gap between germline ends came to 21 bases. CDR1 and CDR2 (germline): SNHLY, FYNNEI. The CDR3 DNA sequence: TGTGCCAGCACCCTTTCAAAGGGGACTCTTGCCTACGAGCAGTACTTC. It specifies CASTLSKGTLAYEQYF. Drawing the rest from reference TRBV2 and TRBJ2-7, the complete variable domain is EPEVTQTPSHQVTQMGQEVILRCVPISNHLYFYWYRQILGQKVEFLVSFYNNEISEKSEIFDDQFSVERPDGSNFTLKIRSTKLEDSAMYFCASTLSKGTLAYEQYFGPGTRLTVT.

This clone showed up just once. The V call is TRBV4-1, the J call TRBJ1-2, with TRBD1 identical over 7 bases. Trimming removed 0 bases from V and 5 bases from J; junction bases left unmatched: 15. CDR3 length: 18 residues. Germline-derived CDR1 and CDR2 are MGHRA and YSYEKL. In DNA form, the CDR3 reads TGCGCCAGCAGCCAAGATATGTCCCAGGGGGTTAAAATTTATGGCTACACCTTC. It yields the protein CASSQDMSQGVKIYGYTF.

This clone was seen a few times. The chain recombines TRBV5-5 with TRBJ2-1, with D possibly matching TRBD2 (5 bases). The ends were cut back, 1 base at V and 3 bases at J, with 11 bases in the middle. Germline V gene data show CDR1 as SGHKS and CDR2 as YYEKEE (reference sequence). The CDR3 runs 15 residues. The CDR3 DNA reads TGTGCCAGCAGCTTGACTGGACTGATCTACAATGAGCAGTTCTTC. The encoded protein is CASSLTGLIYNEQFF. Using reference TRBV5-5 and TRBJ2-1 for the parts outside the CDR3, the full variable domain is DAGVTQSPTHLIKTRGQQVTLRCSPISGHKSVSWYQQVLGQGPQFIFQYYEKEERGRGNFPDRFSARQFPNYSSELNVNALLLGDSALYLCASSLTGLIYNEQFFGPGTRLTVL.

V usage is TRBV5-6 and J usage is TRBJ2-5, with 10 nucleotides matching TRBD2. Unmatched junction bases numbered 9, after V lost 1 base and J lost 3 bases. Germline values: CDR1 SGHDT, CDR2 YYEEEE. The CDR3 spans 17 residues. The CDR3 loop is CASSLRSSGRSKETQYF. The CDR3 nucleotides are TGTGCCAGCAGCTTGAGATCTAGCGGGAGAAGTAAAGAGACCCAGTACTTC.

This sequence joins TRBV4-1 and TRBJ2-1, with a tentative D call TRBD1 (5 bases). This CDR3 comprises 17 residues. V was trimmed by 0 bases and J by 0 bases, leaving 12 bases between them. CDR1 is MGHRA and CDR2 is YSYEKL in the germline V gene. Here the CDR3 DNA reads TGCGCCAGCAGCCAAGATCCTGACAGCAGCTCCTACAATGAGCAGTTCTTC. Its protein product is CASSQDPDSSSYNEQFF.

The chain employs TRBV19 and TRBJ2-1, with 10 bases matching TRBD1. Germline values: CDR1 LNHDA, CDR2 SQIVND (reference sequence). The CDR3 has 18 amino acids. V dropped 6 bases and J dropped 8; count of bases not matched to a gene: 19. This chain's CDR3 is CASSLKGIPGQGIHEQFF. As DNA, the CDR3 is TGTGCCAGTAGCCTAAAGGGGATCCCGGGACAGGGGATTCATGAGCAGTTCTTC.

This rearrangement joins TRBV7-9 to TRBJ1-2; 10 nucleotides line up with TRBD1. V gave up 5 bases and J gave up 1 base; unmatched junction bases: 4. The CDR3 has 15 amino acids. The germline V gene has CDR1 SEHNR and CDR2 FQNEAQ (reference sequence). The CDR3 DNA sequence: TGTGCCAGCAGCCCCGGGACAGGGGATAACTATGGCTACACCTTC. Translating it yields CASSPGTGDNYGYTF.

The CDR3 spells CASSLASLLGGIEQFF. CDR3 nucleotide sequence: TGTGCCAGCAGCTTGGCAAGTCTGTTGGGGGGAATTGAGCAGTTCTTC. V is TRBV5-4 and J is TRBJ2-1; D is possibly TRBD2 (6 bases). CDR1 and CDR2 from the germline V gene are SGHNT and YYREEE (reference sequence). Deletions cut 0 bases from V and 9 bases from J, with 19 bases between. This CDR3 contains 16 residues.

This sequence joins TRBV27 and TRBJ1-6, with D perhaps TRBD1 (5 bases). The V end was cut by 6 bases, the J end by 7 bases, with 13 bases between. This CDR3 is 14 amino acids long. Germline CDR1 MNHEY, CDR2 SMNVEV (reference sequence). CDR3 protein: CASRLGRGNSPLHF. The CDR3 DNA sequence: TGTGCCAGCAGGCTGGGGAGGGGAAATTCACCCCTCCACTTT.

There are a few counts of this clone. The genes are TRBV2 and TRBJ1-6, with a tentative D call TRBD1 (6 bases). The CDR3 is 14 amino acids. The germline V gene has CDR1 SNHLY and CDR2 FYNNEI. Between the trimmed V and J ends, which lost 3 bases and 5 bases, there was a span of 8 bases. The CDR3 here is CASSEWDNNSPLHF. The CDR3 coding sequence is TGTGCCAGCAGTGAGTGGGACAATAATTCACCCCTCCACTTT.

A single count supports this clone. The gene calls are TRBV7-9 and TRBJ1-4; possibly TRBD1 for D (5 bases). The CDR3 has 14 residues. CDR1 SEHNR and CDR2 FQNEAQ come from the germline V gene (reference sequence). V was cut by 3 bases and J by 2 bases, with 7 bases left in between. CDR3 protein: CASSLAGTNEKLFF. CDR3 nucleotides: TGTGCCAGCAGCTTGGCAGGGACTAATGAAAAACTGTTTTTT.

This chain joins TRBV14 and TRBJ1-2; 9 bases agree with TRBD1. The CDR3 extends over 14 amino acids. The germline V gene has CDR1 SGHDN and CDR2 FVKESK. After removal of 2 bases from V and 5 bases from J, the junction contained 3 bases not matched to a gene. The CDR3 DNA sequence: TGTGCCAGCAGCCAAAGGGACAGGGTGTATGGCTACACCTTC. Translating it yields CASSQRDRVYGYTF.

This chain joins TRBV25-1 and TRBJ1-6; D call uncertain. The CDR3 covers 15 residues. Germline V gene sequence: CDR1 MGHDK, CDR2 SYGVNS. Trimming took off 0 bases at V and 4 bases at J, with 7 bases between the two ends. The CDR3 bases are TGTGCCAGCAGTGAATATTCGAGGTATAATTCACCCCTCCACTTT. This sequence encodes CASSEYSRYNSPLHF.